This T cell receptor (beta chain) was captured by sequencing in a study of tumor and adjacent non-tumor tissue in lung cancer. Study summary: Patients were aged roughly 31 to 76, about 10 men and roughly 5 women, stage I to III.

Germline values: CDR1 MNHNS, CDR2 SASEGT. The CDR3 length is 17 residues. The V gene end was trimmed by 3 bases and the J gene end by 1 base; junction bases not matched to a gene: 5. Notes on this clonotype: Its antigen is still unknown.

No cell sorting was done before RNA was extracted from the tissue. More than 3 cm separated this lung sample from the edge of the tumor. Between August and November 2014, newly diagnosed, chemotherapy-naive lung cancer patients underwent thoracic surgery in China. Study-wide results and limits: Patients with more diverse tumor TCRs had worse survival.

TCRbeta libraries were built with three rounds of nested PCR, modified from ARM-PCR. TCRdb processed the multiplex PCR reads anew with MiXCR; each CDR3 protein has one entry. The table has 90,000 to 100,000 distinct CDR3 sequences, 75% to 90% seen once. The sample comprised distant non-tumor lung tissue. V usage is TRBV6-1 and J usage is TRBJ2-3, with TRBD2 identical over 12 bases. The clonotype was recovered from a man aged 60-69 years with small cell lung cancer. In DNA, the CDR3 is TGTGCCAGCAGTGAGCTAGCGGGAGGGGACGGCACAGATACGCAGTATTTT. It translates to CASSELAGGDGTDTQYF.